This T cell receptor beta chain was retrieved from a study of cytomegalovirus exposure and HLA in healthy donors. Researchers ran the PCR with 60 Vbeta and 13 Jbeta primers. The protocol was immunoSEQ multiplex PCR, while the TCRdb copy is restricted to in-frame clones and leaves out a portion. The repertoire holds roughly 200,000 clones, around 83% seen once, with 1.5% to 2% in the top ten. The CDR3 has 14 residues. Germline V CDR1 and CDR2: MDHEN, SYDVKM. With 7 bases removed from V and 0 bases from J, the gap between germline ends came to 10 bases. Concerning this clone itself: The antigen remains undetermined.

Notes on the study in general: Sequencing had likely introduced a cluster of highly shared sequence variants as an artifact.

The specimen was PBMCs. This TCR derives from a man aged 40-55 years in good health and CMV-seropositive. The V and J genes are TRBV28 and TRBJ1-5; a possible D gene is TRBD1 (6 bases). DNA for the CDR3: TGTGCCAGCAACCAACAGGGTAGCAATCAGCCCCAGCATTTT. This gives the protein CASNQQGSNQPQHF.